This T cell receptor beta chain was recovered during a study of blood T cell repertoires in COVID-19 (dated by TCRdb to the early 2020s). Describing the broader study: Samples covering the acute and convalescent phases of COVID-19 were provided by collaborators in the United States, Italy and Spain. The material from the prospective study consisted of cDNA or gDNA derived from T cells, B-cell-depleted T cells, or PBMCs. Deeply sampled blood TCRbeta repertoires from subjects exposed to, actively infected with, or recovered from COVID-19 were included in the dataset. The repertoires were released in a freely available public database intended as a resource for research on the immune response to SARS-CoV-2. Samples were obtained from the ongoing ImmuneRACE study (first 160 participants) and from 1,000 to 1,500 subjects provided by 6 global collaborators. The sample metadata nearly always contained a de-identified subject ID, COVID-19 status, age in years and sex. Where available, HLA class I and class II types were taken from metadata supplied by the sample provider and were not determined by assay-based typing. What the authors observed across the whole study: The quantity of clinical and demographic metadata differed by source and by participant and was supplied without curation.

In this sample, this clone turned up a few times. It has no known antigen specificity. No base qualities exist here, and no much larger clone lies one base off it. Collaborating institutions collected whole blood in K2EDTA tubes following their own protocols. For TCRbeta analysis, collaborators shipped samples in one of three forms: frozen whole blood, isolated PBMCs, or DNA extracted from either of those sample types. Including cysteine and phenylalanine, the CDR3 has 15 amino acids. Only the CDR3 part of the read is kept: 45 bases, read in frame from the first base. CDR1 LGHNA and CDR2 YSLEER were looked up in the germline V gene. Compared with germline, V lacks 1 base and J lacks 5 bases; bases without a gene match: 3. The immunoSEQ Assay, a bias-controlled multiplex PCR, was used to amplify TCRbeta CDR3 regions from genomic DNA. Per the authors' processing: Within the assay, amplification of reference gene primers was used to estimate how many nucleated cells each sample contained. Sequence reads were collapsed and filtered to measure the absolute abundance of every unique TCRbeta CDR3 rearrangement. For each sample, productive Simpson clonality was calculated as the square root of Simpson's diversity index across productive rearrangements. This immuneACCESS table, as held by TCRdb, lists in-frame sequences with V and J called but not all clones. Of the missing ones, under half trace to an unresolved V gene in checked studies; the others have no known cause. V and J calls and clone size are those listed in that table; D and trimming were worked out from the DNA. Counted in this sample were tens of thousands of clones; over 65% of them appeared once. The ten largest clonotypes hold approximately 34% of the sample.

Sequenced input: peripheral blood. The chain is assembled from TRBV4-3 and TRBJ2-1; TRBD1 matches 9 bases in the middle. The origin of this receptor is a woman aged 70-85 years with acute or convalescent COVID-19. The nucleotide sequence is TGCGCCAGCAGCCAAGCCTGGACAGGGGACAATGAGCAGTTCTTC. It translates as CASSQAWTGDNEQFF.